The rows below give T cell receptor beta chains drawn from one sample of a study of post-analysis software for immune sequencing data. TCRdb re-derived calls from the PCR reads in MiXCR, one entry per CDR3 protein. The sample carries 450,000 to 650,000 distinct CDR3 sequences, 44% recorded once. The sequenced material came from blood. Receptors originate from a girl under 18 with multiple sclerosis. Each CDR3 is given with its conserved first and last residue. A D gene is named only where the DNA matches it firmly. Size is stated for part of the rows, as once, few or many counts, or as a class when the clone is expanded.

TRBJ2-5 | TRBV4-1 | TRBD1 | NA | TGCGCCAGCAGCCAAGAAAGGGGGCACGAGACCCAGTACTTC | CASSQERGHETQYF
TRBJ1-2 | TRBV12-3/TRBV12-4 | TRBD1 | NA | TGTGCCAGCAGTTCTGATGCTTGGCAGGGGGCGAATGGCTACACCTTC | CASSSDAWQGANGYTF
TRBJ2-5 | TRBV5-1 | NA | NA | TGCGCCAGCAGCTTCCTTTCTGGGGGGACCACTGGTACCCAGTACTTC | CASSFLSGGTTGTQYF
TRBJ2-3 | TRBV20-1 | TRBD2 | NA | TGCAGTGCTCCGACTAGCGGGGGATTCACAGATACGCAGTATTTT | CSAPTSGGFTDTQYF
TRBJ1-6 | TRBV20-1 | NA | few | TGCAGTGCTAGGGCACCAGGCGGTAATTCACCCCTCCACTTT | CSARAPGGNSPLHF
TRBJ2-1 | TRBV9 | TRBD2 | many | TGTGCCAGCAGCGTAGTGGGACTAGCAGTCAATGAGCAGTTCTTC | CASSVVGLAVNEQFF
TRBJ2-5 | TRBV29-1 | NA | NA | TGCAGCGTTGCGAGACAGGGAGGGGAGACCCAGTACTTC | CSVARQGGETQYF
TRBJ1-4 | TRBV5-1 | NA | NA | TGCGCCAGCAGCTCGTCCGGGACGGATGAAAAACTGTTTTTT | CASSSSGTDEKLFF
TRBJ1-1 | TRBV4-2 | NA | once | TGTGCCAGCAGCCAAGTCCTTAGAGCTGAAGCTTTCTTT | CASSQVLRAEAFF
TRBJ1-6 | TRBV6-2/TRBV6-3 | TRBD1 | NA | TGTGCCAGCAGTCCGGGGACAGGGATGATTGATTCACCCCTCCACTTT | CASSPGTGMIDSPLHF
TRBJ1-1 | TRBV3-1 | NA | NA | TGTGCCAGCAGCCAAGTGGGAGGGAACACTGAAGCTTTCTTT | CASSQVGGNTEAFF
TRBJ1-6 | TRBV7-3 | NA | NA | TGTGCCAGCAGCTTAACTGCACAGTCTTCCTATAATTCACCCCTCCACTTT | CASSLTAQSSYNSPLHF
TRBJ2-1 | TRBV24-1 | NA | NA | TGTGCCACCAGTGGCCTGGACAGTTATGAGCAGTTCTTC | CATSGLDSYEQFF